Following are 8 T cell receptor beta chains from one sample sequenced in a study of T cell responses to AZD1222 COVID-19 vaccine. TCRdb's table, derived via immunoSEQ multiplex PCR, lists solely in-frame clones and lacks some. This table has around 100,000 clones, about nine tenths appearing once. The sequenced sample was peripheral blood, obtained on day 0 of AZD1222 vaccination. These TCRs come from an adult in good health.

This clone occurred once. The chain recombines TRBV5-6 with TRBJ2-1, with D unclear. The germline V gene encodes CDR1 SGHDT and CDR2 YYEEEE. V was trimmed by 0 bases and J by 4 bases, leaving 11 bases between them. The CDR3 loop spans 15 amino acids. The CDR3 region has the DNA TGTGCCAGCAGCTTGGGGCCCGCTACATACAATGAGCAGTTCTTC. It specifies CASSLGPATYNEQFF.

The sample holds a few counts of this clone. This chain joins TRBV6-1 and TRBJ2-7; D not certain. Germline CDR1 reads MNHNS; CDR2 reads SASEGT. Trimming cost V 1 base and J 2 bases, with 6 bases left between them. CDR3 length equals 13 residues. The CDR3 DNA reads as TGTGCCAGCAGTGAAGAAGGTCCCTACGAGCAGTACTTC. Its protein is CASSEEGPYEQYF.

The CDR3 sequence: CASSPSPGYEQYF. The CDR3 coding sequence is TGTGCCAGCAGTCCCAGTCCGGGCTACGAGCAGTACTTC. The V call is TRBV27, the J call TRBJ2-7; no reliable D call. V was shortened by 5 bases and J by 3 bases, with 11 bases between the two germline ends. CDR3 length equals 13 residues. The germline V gene has CDR1 MNHEY and CDR2 SMNVEV (reference sequence).

The rearrangement links TRBV6-6 to TRBJ2-7; TRBD2 aligns across 11 bases. The ends lost 4 bases at V and 6 bases at J; junction bases unmatched: 2. The germline CDR1 and CDR2 sequences are MNHNY and SVGAGI (reference sequence). The CDR3 is 13 residues long. This CDR3 reads CASSSGTSGEQYF. In DNA form, the CDR3 reads TGTGCCAGCAGTTCCGGGACTAGCGGCGAGCAGTACTTC.

This chain links TRBV19 with TRBJ1-5, with TRBD1 identical over 12 bases. Germline values: CDR1 LNHDA, CDR2 SQIVND (reference sequence). Trimming removed 5 bases from V and 6 bases from J; junction bases left unmatched: 5. The CDR3 is 15 amino acids. The CDR3 nucleotides are TGTGCCAGTAGTGTAGGGACAGGGGGCTTTCAGCCCCAGCATTTT. Encoded protein: CASSVGTGGFQPQHF.

The chain is built from TRBV10-1 and TRBJ2-7, with TRBD2 as a possible D gene (6 bases). Germline CDR1 is WNHNN and CDR2 is SYGVQD (reference sequence). This CDR3 is 15 amino acids long. V lost 2 bases and J 5 bases, leaving 16 bases between the germline ends. CDR3 coding DNA: TGCGCCAGCAGTGAGGCACGATCCGGGGGTCACGAGCAGTACTTC. Translating it yields CASSEARSGGHEQYF.

The chain combines TRBV18 with TRBJ2-3, with 7 bases matching TRBD2. With V trimmed by 2 bases and J by 1 base, 6 bases remained unmatched. The V gene's germline CDR1 is KGHSH and CDR2 LQKENI. The CDR3 runs 16 residues. The CDR3 region is CASSPTAGVGTDTQYF. In nucleotides, the CDR3 is TGTGCCAGCTCACCAACCGCGGGAGTCGGCACAGATACGCAGTATTTT.

The chain recombines TRBV5-4 with TRBJ1-4; 9 bases match TRBD1. This CDR3 is built from 15 residues. The germline V gene encodes CDR1 SGHNT and CDR2 YYREEE (reference sequence). V was clipped by 4 bases and J by 3 bases; unmatched bases: 4. The CDR3 is CASSRDRGANEKLFF. The DNA for the CDR3 is TGTGCCAGCAGCCGCGACAGGGGGGCTAATGAAAAACTGTTTTTT.